The text below deals with one T cell receptor (beta chain). Its target is not known. Data came from immunoSEQ multiplex PCR; TCRdb stores just in-frame clones and leaves some out. Here the sample spans more than 85,000 clones, about 74% being singletons. The data originate from a study of cytotoxic CD8 clonotypes in ibrutinib-treated CLL. Study background: Mean per-sample yields comprised about 280,000 productive templates and 80,000 to 100,000 productive rearrangements.

Study findings and constraints: Upon ibrutinib response clonality rose, and upon progression it fell back toward baseline. Public clonotypes were uncommon and contracted or stayed stable on treatment.

Losses at the gene ends were 4 bases for V and 4 bases for J; bases not matched to a gene: 4. Germline CDR1 and CDR2: SGHTS and YDEGEE. This CDR3 comprises 14 residues. The V gene is TRBV5-8, the J gene TRBJ2-7; the match to TRBD1 covers 11 bases. The input for sequencing was PBMCs, taken after 24 months of ibrutinib treatment. This clonotype was obtained from a human donor with chronic lymphocytic leukemia. In nucleotides, the CDR3 is TGTGCCAGCAGCCGAGGACAGGGGGCTTACGAGCAGTACTTC. As protein: CASSRGQGAYEQYF.